The clone carrying this T cell receptor (beta chain) was seen a single time. No antigen is known for it. Every patient had relapsed following autologous stem cell transplantation, and cohorts differed in brentuximab vedotin exposure. This entry belongs to a study of PD-1 blockade in classical Hodgkin lymphoma. Study in general: Patients were treated with nivolumab at 3 mg/kg, and this was given intravenously every 2 weeks.

Per germline, CDR1 MNHEY and CDR2 SMNVEV (reference sequence). This CDR3 is built from 14 residues. V lost 8 bases and J lost 0; bases outside the gene matches: 5. Study findings and constraints: Compared with healthy donors, newly diagnosed patients reportedly showed lower baseline TCR diversity. CD4+ TCR diversity, unlike CD8+, rose significantly by C4D1. Complete responders showed a baseline diversity that resembled the diversity of newly diagnosed patients.

Repertoires were generated with immunoSEQ multiplex PCR, while TCRdb's copy carries only in-frame clones and drops some. The sample has approximately 24,000 clones, under 90% seen once. The chain recombines TRBV27 with TRBJ2-3, with 7 nucleotides matching TRBD1. This receptor was taken from a human donor with classical Hodgkin lymphoma. Sequencing was performed on peripheral blood mononuclear cells (PBMCs), taken at baseline. CDR3 DNA: TGTGCCAGCGAGGGACAGACTAGCACAGATACGCAGTATTTT. It yields the protein CASEGQTSTDTQYF.